This entry lists 13 T cell receptor beta chains sequenced from one sample in a study of tumor and adjacent non-tumor tissue in lung cancer. A modified ARM-PCR protocol with three rounds of nested PCR amplified TCRbeta. TCRdb re-analysed the multiplex PCR reads in MiXCR, keeping a single row per CDR3 protein. In the table there are more than 90,000 distinct CDR3 sequences, about 67% of which are singletons. The template was RNA from unsorted bulk tissue. The sequenced material came from lung tumor tissue. These receptor sequences come from a man aged 55 to 70 with non-small cell lung cancer.

For this clonotype: Compared with germline, one end of the junction differs, possibly owing to a read error. The CDR3, as DNA: TGCGCTAGCAGCCAATACGACACCCCCGGACGGACCACAGATACGCTGTATTTT. It translates to CASSQYDTPGRTTDTLYF. The chain couples TRBV4-1 to TRBJ2-3; no clear D. Germline CDR1 reads MGHRA; CDR2 reads YSYEKL. This CDR3 comprises 18 residues.

V usage is TRBV11-2 and J usage is TRBJ2-3; D remains unclear. Germline CDR1 reads SGHAT; CDR2 reads FQNNGV. The CDR3 is 14 amino acids. CDR3 DNA sequence: TGTAACAGCAGCCATCGGACCTCTACGGCTACACAGTATTTT. Encoded protein: CNSSHRTSTATQYF.

This clonotype was found a few times. The V call is TRBV7-3, the J call TRBJ2-3, with a possible D match to TRBD1 (5 bases). V dropped 2 bases and J dropped 0 bases, with 12 bases sitting between them. Germline CDR1 SGHTA, CDR2 FQGTGA. The CDR3 is 16 amino acids. The CDR3 DNA sequence: TGTGCCAGCAGCTTAGGGTCGACAGTCAGCACAGATACGCAGTATTTT. It translates to CASSLGSTVSTDTQYF.

This clonotype was seen more than once but under ten times. The chain couples TRBV30 to TRBJ1-4; a possible D gene is TRBD1 (6 bases). Trimming left V 0 bases short and J 6 bases short, with 11 bases between. Per the germline V gene, CDR1 is GTSNPN and CDR2 is SVGIG (reference sequence). The CDR3 extends over 14 amino acids. The CDR3 DNA follows: TGTGCCTGGAGTGTTGCAGGGGAAGATGAAAAACTGTTTTTT. Translation gives CAWSVAGEDEKLFF.

A word on this clonotype: This could be a read error, since a much larger clone is one nucleotide away. The chain carries TRBV6-6 and TRBJ2-7, with 7 bases fitting TRBD2. Per germline, CDR1 MNHNY and CDR2 SVGAGI (reference sequence). There are 16 residues in the CDR3. DNA of the CDR3: TGTGCCAGCAGTTACGGAGCGGGGATTGGGGCCTACGAGCAGCACTTC. Translation: CASSYGAGIGAYEQHF.

The table lists this clonotype with many counts. The V and J genes are TRBV5-6 and TRBJ2-5; 12 bases match TRBD2. The CDR3 covers 17 residues. J was trimmed by 5 bases and V by 5 bases; bases with no gene match: 13. The germline V gene encodes CDR1 SGHDT and CDR2 YYEEEE. This chain's CDR3 is CASSPQLAGGLVETQYF. CDR3 bases: TGTGCCAGCAGTCCCCAGCTAGCGGGGGGGCTAGTGGAGACCCAGTACTTC.

Note on this clonotype: Lacking the conserved final phenylalanine or tryptophan, this CDR3 likely reflects a read error. It is unclear where the CDR3 begins or ends on the DNA, so no DNA is shown, and the CDR3 is as TCRdb lists it. V is TRBV14 and J is TRBJ1-6. CDR1 SGHDN and CDR2 FVKESK come from the germline V gene. The CDR3 length is 16 residues, termini included. The CDR3 spells CASSHLFEGNSSPLNS.

In its sample, this clonotype was seen a few times. This may be a read error: a much more frequent sequence differs by one nucleotide. This rearrangement joins TRBV6-5 to TRBJ1-6, with unresolved D. V was clipped by 6 bases and J by 7 bases, with 16 bases between them. The germline CDR1 and CDR2 sequences are MNHEY and SVGAGI. The CDR3 runs to 15 residues. The CDR3 is CASRTAALRNSPLHF. The CDR3 bases are TGTGCCAGCAGAACGGCGGCCTTGAGGAATTCACCCCTCCACTTT.

This clonotype was recorded many times. The genes are TRBV6-2 or TRBV6-3 and TRBJ2-7, with TRBD1 as a possible D gene (6 bases). The CDR3 consists of 14 residues. CDR1 MNHEY and CDR2 SVGEGT come from the germline V gene. V gave up 7 bases and J gave up 3 bases, with 16 bases separating them. As DNA, the CDR3 is TGTGCCAGCAACCACCAGGGGTCCAACTACGAGCAGTACTTC. This gives the protein CASNHQGSNYEQYF.

A word on this clonotype: The junction departs from germline at one end; a sequencing error may be responsible. The V and J genes are TRBV5-8 and TRBJ1-1; D may be TRBD1 (5 bases). The length of the CDR3 is 16 residues. CDR1 SGHTS and CDR2 YDEGEE come from the germline V gene. This chain's CDR3 is CATRTRQSTMNTEALF. CDR3 nucleotide sequence: TGTGCCACCAGAACGAGACAGAGTACCATGAACACTGAAGCTTTATTT.

With respect to this clonotype: This CDR3 is missing its conserved last phenylalanine or tryptophan, likely due to a read error. The chain employs TRBV11-3 and TRBJ2-1; 8 bases are shared with TRBD1. The tail of the sequence fits TRBJ2-7 better, so the J call may be wrong. In germline, CDR1 is SGHNT, CDR2 YENEEA. The CDR3 length is 16 residues. The CDR3 reads CASSYSSGGGHNEQYL. For the CDR3, the DNA is TGTGCCAGCAGCTACTCGTCAGGGGGCGGCCACAATGAGCAGTACTTA.

With respect to this clonotype: A junction end diverges from the germline sequence, so it may reflect a read error. The chain joins TRBV28 to TRBJ1-1; D is ambiguous. Per germline, CDR1 MDHEN and CDR2 SYDVKM. This CDR3 has 13 amino acids. CDR3 sequence reads: CANSFRLVGEAFF. The CDR3 bases are TGTGCCAACAGTTTTAGGTTGGTCGGTGAAGCTTTCTTT.

As regards this clonotype: As the CDR3 is not closed by the conserved phenylalanine or tryptophan, this likely results from a read error. No DNA is shown, since the ends of the CDR3 on it are uncertain; the CDR3 is the one TCRdb lists. V usage is TRBV11-2 and J usage is TRBJ2-5; the table calls TRBD2, which could not be checked here. CDR1 and CDR2 (germline): SGHAT, FQNNGV. The CDR3 extends over 15 residues, inclusive of both ends. The CDR3 protein is CASSLGGSVKETQCI.